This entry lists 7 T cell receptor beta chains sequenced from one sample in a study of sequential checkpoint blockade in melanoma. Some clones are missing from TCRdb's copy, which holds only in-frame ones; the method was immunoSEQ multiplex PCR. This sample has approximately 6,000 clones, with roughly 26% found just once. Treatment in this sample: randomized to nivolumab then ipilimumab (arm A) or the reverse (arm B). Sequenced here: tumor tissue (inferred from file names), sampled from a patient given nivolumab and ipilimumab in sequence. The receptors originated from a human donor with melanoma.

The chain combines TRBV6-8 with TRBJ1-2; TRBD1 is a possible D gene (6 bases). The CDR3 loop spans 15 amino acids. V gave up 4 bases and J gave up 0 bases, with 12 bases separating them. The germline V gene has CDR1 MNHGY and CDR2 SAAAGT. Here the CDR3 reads CASSFVQGSNYGYTF. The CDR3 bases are TGTGCCAGCAGTTTTGTACAGGGTTCTAACTATGGCTACACCTTC.

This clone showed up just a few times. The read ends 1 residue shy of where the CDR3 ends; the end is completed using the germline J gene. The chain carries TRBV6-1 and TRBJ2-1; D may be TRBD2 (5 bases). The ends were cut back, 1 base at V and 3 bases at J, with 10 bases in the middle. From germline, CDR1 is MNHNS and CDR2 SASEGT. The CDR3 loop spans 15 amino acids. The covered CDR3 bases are TGTGCCAGCAGTGAAGGGACTTCCAACTACAATGAGCAGTTC. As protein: CASSEGTSNYNEQF. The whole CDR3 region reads CASSEGTSNYNEQFF.

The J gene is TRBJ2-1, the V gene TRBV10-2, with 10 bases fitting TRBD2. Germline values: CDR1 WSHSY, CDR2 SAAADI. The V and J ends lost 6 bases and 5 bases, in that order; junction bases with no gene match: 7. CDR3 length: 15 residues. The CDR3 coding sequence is TGCGCCAGCAGGCCAACTAGCGGGGCTAACAATGAGCAGTTCTTC. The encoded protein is CASRPTSGANNEQFF.

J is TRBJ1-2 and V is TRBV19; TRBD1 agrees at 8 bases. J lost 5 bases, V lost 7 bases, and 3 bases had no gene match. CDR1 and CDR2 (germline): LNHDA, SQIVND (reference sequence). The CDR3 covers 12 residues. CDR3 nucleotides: TGTGCCAGTACCGGGGACAGGTATGGCTACACCTTC. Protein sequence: CASTGDRYGYTF.

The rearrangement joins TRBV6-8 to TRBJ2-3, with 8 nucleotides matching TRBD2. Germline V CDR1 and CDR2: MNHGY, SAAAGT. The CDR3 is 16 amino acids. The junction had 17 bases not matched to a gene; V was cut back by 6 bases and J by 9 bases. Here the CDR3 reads CASSLPGGGPEGTQYF. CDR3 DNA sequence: TGTGCCAGCAGCCTCCCCGGGGGGGGCCCCGAAGGAACGCAGTATTTT.

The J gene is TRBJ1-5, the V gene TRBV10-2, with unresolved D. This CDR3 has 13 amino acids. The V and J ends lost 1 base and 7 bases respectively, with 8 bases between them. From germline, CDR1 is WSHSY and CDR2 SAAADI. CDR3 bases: TGCGCCAGCAGTGAGTTTCCAGTGCAGCCCCAGCATTTT. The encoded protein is CASSEFPVQPQHF.

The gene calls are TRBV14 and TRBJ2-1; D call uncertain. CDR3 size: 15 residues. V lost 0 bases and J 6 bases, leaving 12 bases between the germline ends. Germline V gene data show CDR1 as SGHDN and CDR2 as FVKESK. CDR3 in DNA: TGTGCCAGCAGCCAAGATCTCACACGCGTCAATGAGCAGTTCTTC. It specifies CASSQDLTRVNEQFF.